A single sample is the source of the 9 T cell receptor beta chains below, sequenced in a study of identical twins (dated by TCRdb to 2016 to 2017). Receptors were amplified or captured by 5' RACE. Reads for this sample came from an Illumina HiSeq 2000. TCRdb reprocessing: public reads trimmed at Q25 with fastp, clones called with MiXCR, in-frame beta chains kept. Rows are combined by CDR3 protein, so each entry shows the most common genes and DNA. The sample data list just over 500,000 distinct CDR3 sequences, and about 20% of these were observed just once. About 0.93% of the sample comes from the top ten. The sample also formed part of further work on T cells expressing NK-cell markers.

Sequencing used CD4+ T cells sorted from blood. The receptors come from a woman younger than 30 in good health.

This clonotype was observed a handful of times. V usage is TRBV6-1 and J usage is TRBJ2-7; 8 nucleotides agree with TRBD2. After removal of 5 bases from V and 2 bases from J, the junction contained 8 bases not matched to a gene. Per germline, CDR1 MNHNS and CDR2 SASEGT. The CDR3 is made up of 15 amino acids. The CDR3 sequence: CASSKTSGLAYEQYF. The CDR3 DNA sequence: TGTGCCAGCAGTAAAACTAGCGGCCTCGCCTACGAGCAGTACTTC.

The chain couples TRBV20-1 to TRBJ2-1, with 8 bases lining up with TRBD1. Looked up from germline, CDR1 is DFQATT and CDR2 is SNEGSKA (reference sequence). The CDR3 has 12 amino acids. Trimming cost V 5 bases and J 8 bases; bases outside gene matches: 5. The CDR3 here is CSASPDRDEQFF. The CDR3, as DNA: TGCAGTGCTTCCCCGGACAGGGATGAGCAGTTCTTC.

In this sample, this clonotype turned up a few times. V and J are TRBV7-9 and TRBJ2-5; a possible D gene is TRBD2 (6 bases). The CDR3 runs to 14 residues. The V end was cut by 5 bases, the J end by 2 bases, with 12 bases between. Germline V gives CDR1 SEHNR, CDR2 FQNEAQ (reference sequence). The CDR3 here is CASSSREPQETQYF. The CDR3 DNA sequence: TGTGCCAGCAGCAGCCGGGAGCCTCAAGAGACCCAGTACTTC.

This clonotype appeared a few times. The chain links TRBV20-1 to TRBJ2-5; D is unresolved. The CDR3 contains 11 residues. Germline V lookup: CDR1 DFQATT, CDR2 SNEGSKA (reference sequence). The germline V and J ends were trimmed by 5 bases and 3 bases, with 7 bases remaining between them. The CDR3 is CSAYMKETQYF. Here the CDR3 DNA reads TGCAGTGCTTATATGAAAGAGACCCAGTACTTC.

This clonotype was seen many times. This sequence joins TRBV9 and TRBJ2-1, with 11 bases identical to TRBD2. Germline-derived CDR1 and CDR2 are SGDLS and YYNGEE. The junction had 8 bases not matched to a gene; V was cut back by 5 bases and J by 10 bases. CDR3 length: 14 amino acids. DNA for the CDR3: TGTGCCAGCAGTGGTGGGACTAGCGGCGCCGAGCAGTTCTTC. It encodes CASSGGTSGAEQFF.

The CDR3 protein is CASSAPTRTDTQYF. CDR3 nucleotide sequence: TGTGCCAGCTCGGCCCCTACCCGCACAGATACGCAGTATTTT. The gene calls are TRBV18 and TRBJ2-3, with D hard to call. V lost 6 bases and J lost 1, with 11 bases in between. CDR3 length: 14 amino acids. Germline-derived CDR1 and CDR2 are KGHSH and LQKENI. The full variable domain, its missing parts supplied by reference TRBV18 and TRBJ2-3, is NAGVMQNPRHLVRRRGQEARLRCSPMKGHSHVYWYRQLPEEGLKFMVYLQKENIIDESGMPKERFSAEFPKEGPSILRIQQVVRGDSAAYFCASSAPTRTDTQYFGPGTRLTVL.

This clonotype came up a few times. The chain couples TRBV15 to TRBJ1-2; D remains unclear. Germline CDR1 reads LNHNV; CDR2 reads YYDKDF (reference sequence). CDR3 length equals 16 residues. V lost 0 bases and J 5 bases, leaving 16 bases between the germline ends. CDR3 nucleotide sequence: TGTGCCACCAGCAGAGATGTGCAACTGGGAGGTTATGGCTACACCTTC. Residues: CATSRDVQLGGYGYTF.

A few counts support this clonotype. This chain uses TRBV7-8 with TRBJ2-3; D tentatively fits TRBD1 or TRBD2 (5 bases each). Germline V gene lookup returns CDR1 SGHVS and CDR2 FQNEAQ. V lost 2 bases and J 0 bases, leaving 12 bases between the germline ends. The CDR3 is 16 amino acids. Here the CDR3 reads CASSLFGTPSTDTQYF. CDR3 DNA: TGTGCCAGCAGCTTATTTGGGACGCCTAGCACAGATACGCAGTATTTT.

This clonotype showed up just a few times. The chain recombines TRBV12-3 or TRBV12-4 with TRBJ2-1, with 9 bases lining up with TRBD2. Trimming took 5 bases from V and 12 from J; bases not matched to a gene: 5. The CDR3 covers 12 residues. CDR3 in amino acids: CASSPPGLAQFF. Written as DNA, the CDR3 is TGTGCCAGCAGTCCTCCGGGACTAGCGCAGTTCTTC.